This T cell receptor (beta chain) stems from a study of molecular identifiers for immune sequencing clone quantification. This clonotype was recorded many times. CD8+CD4-CCR7+CD45RA+ sorting gave the naive CD8 T cells. Bulk TCR library preparation followed previously described methods with listed TCR primers. TCRdb analysed the PCR reads with MiXCR anew, one entry per CDR3 protein. This sample has over 85,000 distinct CDR3 sequences; about 21% occur once, and the top ten carry approximately 0.99%. The CDR3 totals 13 residues. V was pared by 3 bases and J by 6 bases, with 9 bases between. Germline V CDR1 and CDR2: LGHNA, YSLEER.

Specimen: naive CD8+ T cells from blood, with Jurkat cell RNA spiked in. Sample subset: FACS-sorted CD8+CD4-CCR7+CD45RA+ naive T cells. The chain links TRBV4-3 to TRBJ2-1; D perhaps matches TRBD2 (5 bases). This sequence was found in a human donor in good health. Some libraries in this study had Jurkat cell RNA spiked in. The CDR3 DNA is TGCGCCAGCAGCCAGGGAGTGGGCAATGAGCAGTTCTTC. This gives the protein CASSQGVGNEQFF.